This record looks at one TCR beta chain sequence and its context. This CDR3 contains 16 residues. Germline CDR1 reads SGHNT; CDR2 reads YYREEE (reference sequence). V was clipped by 0 bases and J by 3 bases, with 12 bases between them. These data originate in a study of blood T cell repertoires in COVID-19. The wider study: Specimens from acute and convalescent COVID-19 originated in the United States, Italy and Spain. T cells, B-cell-depleted T cells, or PBMCs supplied cDNA or gDNA.

In the original workflow: From reference gene primer amplification, estimates of nucleated cell counts were derived. Only in-frame clones appear in the TCRdb table, and some are missing; sequencing was by immunoSEQ multiplex PCR. Clone size and the V and J calls come from that table; the DNA yielded D and trimming. The data show roughly 120,000 clones, under 95% seen once. This chain connects TRBV5-4 to TRBJ2-2; D perhaps matches TRBD2 (6 bases). This receptor was taken from a man aged 50-60 years with active COVID-19. Sequenced input: peripheral blood. CDR3 DNA sequence: TGTGCCAGCAGCTTGGTGCGGGGTTCGGACACCGGGGAGCTGTTTTTT. Its translation: CASSLVRGSDTGELFF.